Listed below are T cell receptor beta chains from one sample, sequenced in a study of blood T cells in healthy people across ages. From the 5' RACE reads, TCRdb called clonotypes with MiXCR, one entry per CDR3 protein. The sample carries about 670,000 distinct CDR3 sequences, around 52% recorded once. Sequenced input: blood. The source of these receptors is a woman of 80 years or more in good health. Both conserved end residues are part of each CDR3. The D gene is left open where the match is weak. The size entry is marked missing in some rows and otherwise reads once, few, many or a size class.

abundance: .
d_gene: .
j_gene: TRBJ1-1
v_gene: TRBV7-9
CDR3aa: CASSVVRGRNEAFF
CDR3nt: TGTGCCAGCAGCGTAGTCCGGGGGAGGAATGAAGCTTTCTTT

abundance: once
d_gene: .
j_gene: TRBJ1-2
v_gene: TRBV6-1
CDR3aa: CASSDIRGMEGYTF
CDR3nt: TGTGCCAGCAGTGATATTAGGGGAATGGAGGGCTACACCTTC

abundance: few
d_gene: .
j_gene: TRBJ2-2
v_gene: TRBV5-1
CDR3aa: CASSPGSSANTGELFF
CDR3nt: TGCGCCAGCAGCCCGGGGTCTTCAGCGAACACCGGGGAGCTGTTTTTT

abundance: many
d_gene: .
j_gene: TRBJ1-6
v_gene: TRBV5-1
CDR3aa: CASSLAGHTLHF
CDR3nt: TGCGCCAGCAGCTTGGCCGGTCACACTCTCCACTTT

abundance: few
d_gene: .
j_gene: TRBJ2-3
v_gene: TRBV18
CDR3aa: CASSPSHSRTDTQYF
CDR3nt: TGTGCCAGCTCACCTTCCCACTCACGCACAGATACGCAGTATTTT

abundance: few
d_gene: .
j_gene: TRBJ1-5
v_gene: TRBV5-1
CDR3aa: CASSPDKSDQPQHF
CDR3nt: TGCGCCAGCAGCCCCGATAAGTCGGATCAGCCCCAGCATTTT

abundance: .
d_gene: TRBD2
j_gene: TRBJ2-2
v_gene: TRBV20-1
CDR3aa: CSATLGLAGSNTGELFF
CDR3nt: TGCAGTGCTACCCTGGGACTAGCGGGCTCGAACACCGGGGAGCTGTTTTTT

abundance: once
d_gene: TRBD2
j_gene: TRBJ2-1
v_gene: TRBV7-3
CDR3aa: CASSPSLAVPSNEQFF
CDR3nt: TGTGCCAGCAGCCCCTCACTAGCGGTTCCCTCGAATGAGCAGTTCTTC

abundance: many
d_gene: .
j_gene: TRBJ2-3
v_gene: TRBV7-2
CDR3aa: CASSLTGTRVGDTQYF
CDR3nt: TGTGCCAGCAGCTTGACCGGGACCAGAGTCGGAGATACGCAGTATTTT

abundance: .
d_gene: .
j_gene: TRBJ2-2
v_gene: TRBV29-1
CDR3aa: CSVRSQLDYTGELFF
CDR3nt: TGCAGCGTTAGGTCACAACTGGATTACACCGGGGAGCTGTTTTTT

abundance: .
d_gene: .
j_gene: TRBJ1-2
v_gene: TRBV6-6
CDR3aa: CASSQAAGYTF
CDR3nt: TGTGCCAGCAGTCAGGCAGCTGGCTACACCTTC

abundance: .
d_gene: TRBD2
j_gene: TRBJ2-5
v_gene: TRBV20-1
CDR3aa: CSVAIAGGKETQYF
CDR3nt: TGCAGTGTTGCTATAGCGGGAGGAAAAGAGACCCAGTACTTC

abundance: .
d_gene: .
j_gene: TRBJ2-1
v_gene: TRBV5-8
CDR3aa: CASSYVGGRSYNEQFF
CDR3nt: TGTGCCAGCAGCTACGTCGGGGGCAGATCCTACAATGAGCAGTTCTTC

abundance: .
d_gene: .
j_gene: TRBJ1-1
v_gene: TRBV28
CDR3aa: CASSFSGGQNTEAFF
CDR3nt: TGTGCCAGCAGTTTTTCCGGGGGACAGAACACTGAAGCTTTCTTT

abundance: .
d_gene: TRBD1
j_gene: TRBJ2-7
v_gene: TRBV4-1
CDR3aa: CASSQDRDRDVYEQYF
CDR3nt: TGCGCCAGCAGCCAAGATCGGGACAGGGATGTCTACGAGCAGTACTTC

abundance: few
d_gene: .
j_gene: TRBJ1-2
v_gene: TRBV5-1
CDR3aa: CASSWTVNCGYTF
CDR3nt: TGCGCCAGCAGCTGGACAGTAAACTGTGGCTACACCTTC

abundance: .
d_gene: TRBD2
j_gene: TRBJ2-5
v_gene: TRBV7-9
CDR3aa: CASSFGGLAGSNNEQYF
CDR3nt: TGTGCCAGCAGCTTTGGCGGCCTAGCGGGGTCCAACAATGAGCAGTACTTC

abundance: .
d_gene: TRBD1
j_gene: TRBJ2-3
v_gene: TRBV5-1
CDR3aa: CASTLLGQGVGDTQYF
CDR3nt: TGCGCCAGCACTCTTCTTGGACAGGGGGTCGGAGATACGCAGTATTTT

abundance: few
d_gene: TRBD1
j_gene: TRBJ1-1
v_gene: TRBV19
CDR3aa: CASSARQGNTEAFF
CDR3nt: TGTGCCAGTAGTGCCCGACAGGGGAACACTGAAGCTTTCTTT

abundance: .
d_gene: TRBD1
j_gene: TRBJ2-6
v_gene: TRBV20-1
CDR3aa: CSARNRRTGVFGGANVLTF
CDR3nt: TGCAGTGCTAGAAATCGGCGGACAGGGGTTTTTGGTGGGGCCAACGTCCTGACTTTC

abundance: .
d_gene: .
j_gene: TRBJ2-5
v_gene: TRBV28
CDR3aa: CASSLVGDRETQYF
CDR3nt: TGTGCCAGCAGTTTGGTGGGGGATAGGGAGACCCAGTACTTC

abundance: .
d_gene: TRBD2
j_gene: TRBJ2-1
v_gene: TRBV5-1
CDR3aa: CASSPRGSGSKVGYNEQFF
CDR3nt: TGCGCCAGCAGCCCCCGGGGTAGCGGGAGTAAGGTGGGCTACAATGAGCAGTTCTTC

abundance: .
d_gene: .
j_gene: TRBJ2-6
v_gene: TRBV27
CDR3aa: CASSLDRRSSGANVLTF
CDR3nt: TGTGCCAGCAGTTTAGACAGGCGTAGCTCTGGGGCCAACGTCCTGACTTTC

abundance: .
d_gene: .
j_gene: TRBJ2-3
v_gene: TRBV7-2
CDR3aa: CASSLGSGAGRDTQYF
CDR3nt: TGTGCCAGCAGCTTAGGGTCGGGAGCGGGCAGGGATACGCAGTATTTT

abundance: few
d_gene: TRBD1
j_gene: TRBJ2-5
v_gene: TRBV30
CDR3aa: CAWSRAGGRETQYF
CDR3nt: TGTGCCTGGAGCCGTGCAGGGGGCAGAGAGACCCAGTACTTC

abundance: many
d_gene: TRBD1
j_gene: TRBJ2-7
v_gene: TRBV6-6
CDR3aa: CASSPPRDREHEQYF
CDR3nt: TGTGCCAGCAGTCCGCCGAGGGACAGGGAGCACGAGCAGTACTTC

abundance: .
d_gene: .
j_gene: TRBJ2-3
v_gene: TRBV20-1
CDR3aa: CSARGRDSSTDTQYF
CDR3nt: TGCAGTGCTAGAGGGCGGGACTCAAGTACAGATACGCAGTATTTT

abundance: .
d_gene: TRBD2
j_gene: TRBJ2-1
v_gene: TRBV5-5
CDR3aa: CASSGGLAGGYTQNEQFF
CDR3nt: TGTGCCAGCAGCGGGGGGCTAGCGGGGGGCTACACTCAGAATGAGCAGTTCTTC

abundance: few
d_gene: TRBD1
j_gene: TRBJ1-2
v_gene: TRBV3-1
CDR3aa: CASSLIGTGTGYGYTF
CDR3nt: TGTGCCAGCAGCCTCATCGGTACCGGGACAGGGTATGGCTACACCTTC

abundance: .
d_gene: TRBD1
j_gene: TRBJ1-2
v_gene: TRBV27
CDR3aa: CASSLGRGPSLNYGYTF
CDR3nt: TGTGCCAGCAGTTTAGGTAGGGGGCCCTCTCTCAACTATGGCTACACCTTC

abundance: .
d_gene: .
j_gene: TRBJ2-4
v_gene: TRBV7-2
CDR3aa: CASSGPKNIQYF
CDR3nt: TGTGCCAGCTCTGGCCCGAAAAACATTCAGTACTTC

abundance: many
d_gene: .
j_gene: TRBJ2-1
v_gene: TRBV21-1
CDR3aa: CASSKGYALRDSRQYSSYNEQFF
CDR3nt: TGTGCCAGCAGCAAAGGATACGCGCTCCGGGACTCCCGGCAATACAGCTCCTACAATGAGCAGTTCTTC

abundance: .
d_gene: .
j_gene: TRBJ1-1
v_gene: TRBV20-1
CDR3aa: CSARSSDSRTEAFF
CDR3nt: TGCAGTGCTAGGTCTAGTGACTCGCGCACTGAAGCTTTCTTT

abundance: few
d_gene: .
j_gene: TRBJ2-3
v_gene: TRBV20-1
CDR3aa: CSASRGSLTDTQYF
CDR3nt: TGCAGTGCTAGCAGAGGGAGCCTGACAGATACGCAGTATTTT

abundance: many
d_gene: .
j_gene: TRBJ1-2
v_gene: TRBV20-1
CDR3aa: CSAPRDHGYTF
CDR3nt: TGCAGTGCTCCCCGGGATCATGGCTACACCTTC

abundance: .
d_gene: .
j_gene: TRBJ1-1
v_gene: TRBV6-6
CDR3aa: CASGQKGSVTSEAFF
CDR3nt: TGTGCCAGCGGCCAGAAGGGCAGCGTAACCTCTGAAGCTTTCTTT

abundance: many
d_gene: TRBD1
j_gene: TRBJ2-1
v_gene: TRBV28
CDR3aa: CASRPLGQAPYNEQFF
CDR3nt: TGTGCCAGCAGACCCCTCGGACAGGCACCCTACAATGAGCAGTTCTTC

abundance: .
d_gene: TRBD2
j_gene: TRBJ2-5
v_gene: TRBV3-1
CDR3aa: CASSARTSGGETQYF
CDR3nt: TGTGCCAGCAGCGCCCGGACTAGCGGGGGTGAGACCCAGTACTTC

abundance: many
d_gene: .
j_gene: TRBJ2-1
v_gene: TRBV9
CDR3aa: CASSPRTEYNEQFF
CDR3nt: TGTGCCAGCAGCCCGCGGACGGAATACAATGAGCAGTTCTTC

abundance: .
d_gene: .
j_gene: TRBJ1-5
v_gene: TRBV2
CDR3aa: CTSSGLRDQPQHF
CDR3nt: TGTACCAGCAGCGGGCTCAGGGATCAGCCCCAGCATTTT

abundance: .
d_gene: .
j_gene: TRBJ1-5
v_gene: TRBV7-2
CDR3aa: CASRSGSTYQPQHF
CDR3nt: TGTGCCAGCAGGTCGGGCAGTACCTATCAGCCCCAGCATTTT

abundance: few
d_gene: TRBD1
j_gene: TRBJ2-1
v_gene: TRBV11-2
CDR3aa: CASSLNPGQGKFNEQFF
CDR3nt: TGTGCCAGCAGCTTAAACCCGGGACAGGGGAAATTCAATGAGCAGTTCTTC

abundance: .
d_gene: TRBD1
j_gene: TRBJ2-7
v_gene: TRBV6-5
CDR3aa: CASSYATGSPYEQYF
CDR3nt: TGTGCCAGCAGTTACGCGACAGGGAGTCCCTACGAGCAGTACTTC

abundance: .
d_gene: .
j_gene: TRBJ2-7
v_gene: TRBV12-3/TRBV12-4
CDR3aa: CASSSLPHEQYF
CDR3nt: TGTGCCAGCAGTTCCCTACCGCACGAGCAGTACTTC

abundance: many
d_gene: TRBD2
j_gene: TRBJ2-1
v_gene: TRBV7-2
CDR3aa: CASSPKVGLAGVEQFF
CDR3nt: TGTGCCAGCAGCCCTAAGGTCGGGCTAGCGGGAGTTGAGCAGTTCTTC

abundance: .
d_gene: .
j_gene: TRBJ2-2
v_gene: TRBV10-3
CDR3aa: CALSVGGRGELFF
CDR3nt: TGTGCCCTCTCTGTGGGGGGTCGTGGGGAGCTGTTTTTT

abundance: few
d_gene: .
j_gene: TRBJ2-3
v_gene: TRBV7-9
CDR3aa: CASNPIGGGRTDTQYF
CDR3nt: TGTGCCAGTAATCCTATTGGGGGGGGCCGCACAGATACGCAGTATTTT

abundance: many
d_gene: .
j_gene: TRBJ2-3
v_gene: TRBV7-9
CDR3aa: CASSWGNTDTDTQYF
CDR3nt: TGTGCCAGCAGCTGGGGGAATACCGACACAGATACGCAGTATTTT

abundance: few
d_gene: TRBD2
j_gene: TRBJ2-1
v_gene: TRBV7-9
CDR3aa: CASTPPSGRNNEQFF
CDR3nt: TGTGCCAGCACCCCCCCCAGCGGGAGGAACAATGAGCAGTTCTTC

abundance: .
d_gene: .
j_gene: TRBJ2-3
v_gene: TRBV5-1
CDR3aa: CASRRGPGPDTQYF
CDR3nt: TGCGCCAGCCGCCGGGGACCCGGGCCAGATACGCAGTATTTT

abundance: few
d_gene: .
j_gene: TRBJ2-6
v_gene: TRBV12-3/TRBV12-4
CDR3aa: CASRMDRASGANVLTF
CDR3nt: TGTGCCAGCCGAATGGACAGAGCCTCTGGGGCCAACGTCCTGACTTTC

abundance: few
d_gene: .
j_gene: TRBJ1-5
v_gene: TRBV12-3/TRBV12-4
CDR3aa: CASAIGGNQPQHF
CDR3nt: TGTGCCAGCGCAATAGGGGGCAATCAGCCCCAGCATTTT